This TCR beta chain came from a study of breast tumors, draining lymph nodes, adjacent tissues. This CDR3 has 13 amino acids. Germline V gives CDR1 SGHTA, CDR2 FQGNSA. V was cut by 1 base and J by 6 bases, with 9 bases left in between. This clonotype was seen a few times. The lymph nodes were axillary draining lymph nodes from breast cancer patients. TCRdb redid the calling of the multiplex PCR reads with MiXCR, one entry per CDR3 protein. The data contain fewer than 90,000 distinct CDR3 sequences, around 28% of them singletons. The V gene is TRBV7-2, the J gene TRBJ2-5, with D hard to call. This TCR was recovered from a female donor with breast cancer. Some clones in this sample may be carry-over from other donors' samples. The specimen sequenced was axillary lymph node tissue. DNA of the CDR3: TGTGCCAGCAGCTTAGAGTCGCGACAGACCCAGTACTTC. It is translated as CASSLESRQTQYF.